Shown below are 21 T cell receptor beta chains from a single sample sequenced in a study of memory CD4+ T cells and cytomegalovirus serostatus. The sort gate was single viable CD3+CD4+CD8-CD45RO+ cells for memory CD4+ T cells. Method: immunoSEQ multiplex PCR; TCRdb's copy keeps in-frame clones and lacks some. This table holds under 80,000 clones, about 73% found once. The sample consisted of memory CD4+ T cells from blood. All receptors come from an adult in good health and CMV-seropositive.

The gene calls are TRBV6-1 and TRBJ1-6; D uncertain. V lost 4 bases, J lost 5 bases, and 12 bases lay in between. Germline V gene data show CDR1 as MNHNS and CDR2 as SASEGT. This CDR3 is 15 amino acids long. CDR3 DNA: TGTGCCAGCAGTGCGTACAGTAGGGATAATTCACCCCTCCACTTT. As protein: CASSAYSRDNSPLHF.

The J gene is TRBJ1-4, the V gene TRBV29-1; TRBD1 is a possible D gene (6 bases). With 6 bases removed from V and 8 bases from J, the gap between germline ends came to 16 bases. The CDR3 extends over 13 amino acids. Per germline, CDR1 SQVTM and CDR2 ANQGSEA. CDR3 protein: CSVMGAGYEKLFF. CDR3 in DNA: TGCAGCGTAATGGGGGCAGGTTACGAAAAACTGTTTTTT.

The V call is TRBV15, the J call TRBJ1-2; D is unclear. CDR1 LNHNV and CDR2 YYDKDF come from the germline V gene (reference sequence). Trimming took off 0 bases at V and 5 bases at J, with 10 bases between the two ends. This CDR3 region has 14 residues. CDR3 loop: CATSREGYSYGYTF. CDR3 DNA sequence: TGTGCCACCAGCAGAGAAGGGTATTCATATGGCTACACCTTC.

This clone was observed a handful of times. The chain combines TRBV19 with TRBJ1-1; D is undetermined. Germline V gene data show CDR1 as LNHDA and CDR2 as SQIVND (reference sequence). V gave up 3 bases and J gave up 1 base, with 6 bases separating them. The CDR3 is 13 amino acids. This CDR3 is CASSINGNTEAFF. DNA of the CDR3: TGTGCCAGTAGTATCAACGGGAACACTGAAGCTTTCTTT.

J is TRBJ1-5 and V is TRBV4-3; D ambiguous. The CDR3 is made up of 14 amino acids. Germline lookup yields CDR1 LGHNA and CDR2 YSLEER. V was shortened by 0 bases and J by 4 bases, with 7 bases between the two germline ends. The CDR3 sequence is CASSQENGNQPQHF. The CDR3 region has the DNA TGCGCCAGCAGCCAAGAGAATGGGAATCAGCCCCAGCATTTT.

The chain uses TRBV19 and TRBJ1-4, with 9 bases that match TRBD1. Per the germline V gene, CDR1 is LNHDA and CDR2 is SQIVND (reference sequence). There are 14 residues in the CDR3. Trimming cost V 6 bases and J 8 bases; bases outside gene matches: 7. CDR3 in amino acids: CASRPGQGTEKLFF. The CDR3 DNA reads as TGTGCCAGTAGACCGGGACAGGGAACCGAAAAACTGTTTTTT. Full variable domain (rest looked up from reference TRBV19 and TRBJ1-4): DGGITQSPKYLFRKEGQNVTLSCEQNLNHDAMYWYRQDPGQGLRLIYYSQIVNDFQKGDIAEGYSVSREKKESFPLTVTSAQKNPTAFYLCASRPGQGTEKLFFGSGTQLSVL.

This chain connects TRBV28 to TRBJ1-3; TRBD1 matches at 9 bases. This CDR3 is built from 17 residues. Germline-derived CDR1 and CDR2 are MDHEN and SYDVKM. V was pared by 2 bases and J by 5 bases, with 10 bases of the junction left unmatched. The chain's CDR3 is CASSLGPGQGVRNTIYF. CDR3 bases: TGTGCCAGCAGTTTAGGGCCGGGACAGGGAGTAAGAAACACCATATATTTT. The whole variable domain, remainder taken from reference TRBV28 and TRBJ1-3, is DVKVTQSSRYLVKRTGEKVFLECVQDMDHENMFWYRQDPGLGLRLIYFSYDVKMKEKGDIPEGYSVSREKKERFSLILESASTNQTSMYLCASSLGPGQGVRNTIYFGEGSWLTVV.

The chain carries TRBV7-6 and TRBJ2-6; 9 bases agree with TRBD1. The CDR3 consists of 17 residues. V trimming: 5 bases; J trimming: 0 bases; junction bases outside the gene matches: 5. The germline gives CDR1 SGHVS, CDR2 FNYEAQ. The CDR3: CASSLRQGGSGANVLTF. In DNA form, the CDR3 reads TGTGCCAGCAGCCTAAGACAGGGGGGCTCTGGGGCCAACGTCCTGACTTTC.

CDR3 protein: CASGAPGPQETQYF. The CDR3, as DNA: TGTGCTAGTGGCGCGCCGGGGCCTCAAGAGACCCAGTACTTC. This chain connects TRBV12-5 to TRBJ2-5; possibly TRBD1 or TRBD2 for D (5 bases each). Germline V CDR1 and CDR2: LGHNT, FRNRAP. V was shortened by 6 bases and J by 2 bases, with 13 bases between the two germline ends. The CDR3 spans 14 residues.

This rearrangement joins TRBV10-3 to TRBJ2-1, with 14 bases aligning to TRBD2. Germline V gives CDR1 ENHRY, CDR2 SYGVKD. J was trimmed by 8 bases and V by 4 bases; bases with no gene match: 7. The CDR3 covers 16 residues. CDR3: CAISVSGTSGSYEQFF. The CDR3 DNA is TGTGCCATCAGTGTTTCCGGGACTAGCGGGAGTTATGAGCAGTTCTTC.

V usage is TRBV6-5 and J usage is TRBJ1-1; D is undetermined. The CDR3 sequence is 14 residues long. The germline V gene has CDR1 MNHEY and CDR2 SVGAGI. V was shortened by 1 base and J by 0 bases, with 6 bases between the two germline ends. The CDR3 loop is CASSYFGMNTEAFF. CDR3 coding DNA: TGTGCCAGCAGTTACTTCGGCATGAACACTGAAGCTTTCTTT.

The chain recombines TRBV5-4 with TRBJ2-5, with TRBD1 as a possible D gene (5 bases). The CDR3 covers 15 residues. Germline CDR1 SGHNT, CDR2 YYREEE (reference sequence). The V and J ends lost 4 bases and 1 base respectively, with 14 bases between them. The CDR3 loop is CASSPRAQGQETQYF. The DNA for the CDR3 is TGTGCCAGCAGCCCCCGGGCGCAGGGCCAAGAGACCCAGTACTTC.

The chain uses TRBV11-2 and TRBJ1-2; no reliable D call. V lost 5 bases and J lost 4, with 17 bases in between. CDR1 and CDR2 (germline): SGHAT, FQNNGV. CDR3 length: 15 amino acids. The CDR3 protein is CASSLGLGGVYGYTF. The CDR3 DNA reads as TGTGCCAGCAGCCTGGGGTTGGGCGGAGTCTATGGCTACACCTTC.

This rearrangement joins TRBV6-5 to TRBJ1-1; D not resolved. CDR1 is MNHEY and CDR2 is SVGAGI in the germline V gene. The CDR3 totals 16 residues. Trimming pared 0 bases from V and 0 bases from J, leaving 11 bases between. The CDR3 region has the DNA TGTGCCAGCAGTTACTCGGGAGCCCCCATGAACACTGAAGCTTTCTTT. Amino acids: CASSYSGAPMNTEAFF.

V is TRBV6-5 and J is TRBJ2-3; maybe TRBD2 (5 bases). V was shortened by 4 bases and J by 8 bases, with 10 bases between the two germline ends. The CDR3 spans 12 residues. Germline loops: CDR1 MNHEY, CDR2 SVGAGI. The chain's CDR3 is CASSFPGSTQYF. The CDR3 bases are TGTGCCAGCAGTTTTCCGGGGAGTACGCAGTATTTT.

This clone has just a few counts. V is TRBV5-6 and J is TRBJ2-7; a weak D match, TRBD1 (8 bases). V lost 0 bases, J lost 7 bases, and 20 bases lay in between. Germline-derived CDR1 and CDR2 are SGHDT and YYEEEE. The CDR3 extends over 16 amino acids. The CDR3 nucleotides are TGTGCCAGCAGCTTGGGGGGAGGGCAGGGGGCGTTTGAGCAGTACTTC. Amino acid sequence: CASSLGGGQGAFEQYF.

This clone was seen a few times. The V call is TRBV11-2, the J call TRBJ1-1; TRBD1 matches 8 bases. J lost 6 bases, V lost 5 bases, and 8 bases had no gene match. The CDR3 length is 14 residues. CDR1 SGHAT and CDR2 FQNNGV come from the germline V gene. The CDR3 protein is CASSDRQGRPEAFF. The CDR3 bases are TGTGCCAGCAGCGATCGACAGGGGAGGCCTGAAGCTTTCTTT.

The gene calls are TRBV5-1 and TRBJ1-2, with unresolved D. The CDR3 totals 15 residues. V was pared by 1 base and J by 5 bases, with 15 bases between. Germline-derived CDR1 and CDR2 are SGHRS and YFSETQ. As DNA, the CDR3 is TGCGCCAGCAGCTTGTCGCCCCGGGGAGGGTATGGCTACACCTTC. This encodes CASSLSPRGGYGYTF.

Worth noting for this clone: One end of the junction does not line up with germline, which may come from a read error. The chain uses TRBV11-2 and TRBJ1-2; D is unclear. CDR1 and CDR2 from the germline V gene are SGHAT and FQNNGV. The CDR3 covers 13 residues. CDR3 sequence (DNA): TGTGCCAGCAGCCTAGGTGGGGTAGCCGGCTTCACCTTC. This codes for CASSLGGVAGFTF.

The V call is TRBV19, the J call TRBJ1-3; D remains ambiguous. Germline V lookup: CDR1 LNHDA, CDR2 SQIVND (reference sequence). CDR3 length: 15 residues. Trimming shortened V by 7 bases and J by 0 bases, and 13 bases separated the two germline ends. The CDR3 reads CASTATVDSGNTIYF. The CDR3, as DNA: TGTGCCAGTACGGCGACGGTGGACTCTGGAAACACCATATATTTT.

This clone has a handful of counts. The V and J genes are TRBV7-2 and TRBJ1-5; no reliable D call. CDR3 length: 14 residues. Germline CDR1 is SGHTA and CDR2 is FQGNSA. The germline V and J ends were trimmed by 5 bases and 1 base, with 9 bases remaining between them. CDR3 DNA sequence: TGTGCCAGCAGCCCCCAAGGAAGCAATCAGCCCCAGCATTTT. It codes for CASSPQGSNQPQHF.